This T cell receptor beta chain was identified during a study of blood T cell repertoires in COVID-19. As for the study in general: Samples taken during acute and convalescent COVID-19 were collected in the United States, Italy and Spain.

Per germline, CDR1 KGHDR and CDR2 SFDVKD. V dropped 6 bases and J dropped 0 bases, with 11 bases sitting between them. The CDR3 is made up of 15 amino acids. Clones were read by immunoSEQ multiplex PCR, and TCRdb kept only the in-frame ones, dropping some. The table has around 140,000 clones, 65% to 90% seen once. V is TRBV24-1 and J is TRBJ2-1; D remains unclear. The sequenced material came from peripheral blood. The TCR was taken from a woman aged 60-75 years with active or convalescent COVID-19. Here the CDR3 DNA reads TGTGCCACCAGTCGTGGGCCAGGCTCCTACAATGAGCAGTTCTTC. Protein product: CATSRGPGSYNEQFF.